This TCR beta chain was recorded in a study of CD8 T cells in ankylosing spondylitis. Each TCR beta library was made by quantitative 5'-RACE that incorporated molecular barcodes. TCRdb reanalysed the 5' RACE reads using MiXCR and keeps one entry per CDR3 protein. The top ten clones hold approximately 11% of a sample with approximately 190,000 distinct CDR3 sequences, about an eighth of them seen once. This clonotype has ten or more counts. The CDR3 length is 16 residues. V lost 0 bases, J lost 10 bases, and 9 bases stayed unmatched. The germline gives CDR1 LGHNA, CDR2 YNFKEQ. The origin of this receptor is a female donor with ankylosing spondylitis or in good health (not recorded which). Sample: blood, either unsorted or a sorted T cell fraction (not recorded which). This chain connects TRBV4-2 to TRBJ2-2, with 9 nucleotides matching TRBD2. The CDR3 sequence is CASSQDKAGGEKELFF. The CDR3 nucleotides read TGTGCCAGCAGCCAAGATAAAGCGGGAGGTGAAAAGGAGCTGTTTTTT.